The clone carrying this TCR beta chain has a handful of counts. No patient had autoimmune disease or received systemic immunosuppression. Assay used: immunoSEQ multiplex PCR; TCRdb lists only in-frame clones, some missing. There are roughly 70,000 clones in the sample; around 87% occur only once, and about 2% lies in the top ten. Germline V gene data show CDR1 as SGHRS and CDR2 as YFSETQ. Trimming removed 2 bases from V and 5 bases from J, with 10 bases in between. This CDR3 spans 13 amino acids. This specimen comes from a study of OX40 agonist ivuxolimab in advanced cancers. This rearrangement joins TRBV5-1 to TRBJ1-1; possible D gene TRBD1, 5 bases. Sequencing was performed on CD4+ or CD8+ T cells sorted from blood, taken in a trial of the OX40 agonist ivuxolimab. The receptor was isolated from an adult with an advanced solid tumor such as melanoma, head and neck, liver or kidney cancer. The CDR3 nucleotides read TGCGCCAGCAGCTTTTTCCCAGGGACTGAAGCTTTCTTT. Translation gives CASSFFPGTEAFF.